This T cell receptor beta chain was profiled in a study of blood T cells in healthy people across ages. Findings of the study overall: Conclusively comparing naive with antigen-experienced cells was impossible with unsorted PBMCs.

It was with a sample-barcoded 5' primer and a J-beta primer mix that a second PCR of about 7 to 12 cycles was run. Via MiXCR, TCRdb re-called the 5' RACE reads, giving one row per CDR3 protein. The sample lists about 680,000 distinct CDR3 sequences; more than 40% were seen once. Per germline, CDR1 DFQATT and CDR2 SNEGSKA (reference sequence). V lost 1 base and J 2 bases, leaving 9 bases between the germline ends. The CDR3 is made up of 14 amino acids. With regard to this clonotype: Its target is unknown.

The TCR was taken from a woman aged 60-70 years in good health. Sequenced sample: blood. The chain couples TRBV20-1 to TRBJ2-1; D is undetermined. This CDR3 reads CSARGSVTYNEQFF. The DNA for the CDR3 is TGCAGTGCTAGAGGGTCCGTCACCTACAATGAGCAGTTCTTC.